Listed here are 16 T cell receptor beta chains from one sample, sequenced in a study of shared clonotypes between healthy human individuals. The data were produced by immunoSEQ multiplex PCR, yet TCRdb's version contains in-frame clones alone and is incomplete. The table records about 960,000 clones, less than 85% of them present only once. The sequenced sample was memory CD4+ T cells sorted from blood. The subset: CD45RA-negative fraction. These TCRs come from a man between 18 and 35 years old in good health.

CDR3 in amino acids: CASSRVVSTPHEQYF. For the CDR3, the DNA is TGTGCCAGTAGCCGGGTCGTATCCACCCCCCACGAGCAGTACTTC. The V call is TRBV19, the J call TRBJ2-7; D gene ambiguous. V lost 6 bases and J 5 bases, leaving 20 bases between the germline ends. There are 15 residues in the CDR3. Germline CDR1 is LNHDA and CDR2 is SQIVND (reference sequence).

V and J are TRBV4-3 and TRBJ1-1, with D possibly TRBD1 on 6 matching bases. The CDR3 has 18 amino acids. Germline V gives CDR1 LGHNA, CDR2 YSLEER. The V and J ends lost 0 bases and 3 bases respectively, with 20 bases between them. In DNA form, the CDR3 reads TGCGCCAGCAGCCAAGAACCGGCTAACAGGGTAAGGGACACTGAAGCTTTCTTT. It codes for CASSQEPANRVRDTEAFF.

The DNA for the CDR3 is TGTGCCAGCAGTTACCGGTCGCGGTCTGAAGCTTTCTTT. It specifies CASSYRSRSEAFF. This chain connects TRBV6-6 to TRBJ1-1; D is undetermined. This CDR3 is 13 amino acids long. Trimming removed 2 bases at V and 6 bases at J, with 10 bases between. CDR1 MNHNY and CDR2 SVGAGI come from the germline V gene (reference sequence).

The chain recombines TRBV30 with TRBJ1-2; D unclear. The CDR3 consists of 15 residues. The V end was cut by 2 bases, the J end by 4 bases, with 17 bases between. Germline loops: CDR1 GTSNPN, CDR2 SVGIG (reference sequence). The CDR3, as DNA: TGTGCCTGGAGTACCCCCAGGAATTTCCCCTATGGCTACACCTTC. Protein product: CAWSTPRNFPYGYTF.

Points on this clone: Other DNA variants within this sample encode the same CDR3. The V and J genes are TRBV29-1 and TRBJ1-4; perhaps TRBD1 as D (5 bases). The V end was cut by 5 bases, the J end by 3 bases, with 7 bases between. The CDR3 contains 12 residues. From germline, CDR1 is SQVTM and CDR2 ANQGSEA. CDR3 DNA: TGCAGCGTTCGGGGGGCTAATGAAAAACTGTTTTTT. It translates to CSVRGANEKLFF.

This sequence joins TRBV10-2 and TRBJ2-2; D is ambiguous. Germline V gene data show CDR1 as WSHSY and CDR2 as SAAADI. V gave up 5 bases and J gave up 5 bases, with 12 bases separating them. CDR3 size: 14 residues. The CDR3 spells CASSTVHGTGELFF. As DNA, the CDR3 is TGCGCCAGCAGTACAGTCCACGGGACCGGGGAGCTGTTTTTT.

CDR3 bases: TGCGCCAGCAGCCGTATAGCGGAAAACTACGAGCAGTACTTC. This gives the protein CASSRIAENYEQYF. The V and J genes are TRBV4-1 and TRBJ2-7; a weak D match, TRBD2 (6 bases). With 4 bases removed from V and 3 bases from J, the gap between germline ends came to 13 bases. The CDR3 runs to 14 residues. CDR1 is MGHRA, CDR2 YSYEKL, per germline.

The chain is built from TRBV4-3 and TRBJ1-3; D gene uncertain. Germline V lookup: CDR1 LGHNA, CDR2 YSLEER. The CDR3 length is 15 residues. Trimming left V 0 bases short and J 4 bases short, with 10 bases between. The CDR3 protein is CASSQDLRVGNTIYF. CDR3 nucleotides: TGCGCCAGCAGCCAAGATCTTAGGGTAGGAAACACCATATATTTT.

The chain couples TRBV5-5 to TRBJ2-7; D tentatively fits TRBD1 or TRBD2 (6 bases each). The CDR3 runs to 15 residues. CDR1 is SGHKS and CDR2 is YYEKEE in the germline V gene (reference sequence). V was shortened by 4 bases and J by 2 bases, with 16 bases between the two germline ends. CDR3: CASSPSAGGPYEQYF. The CDR3 nucleotides read TGTGCCAGCAGCCCCTCTGCCGGGGGCCCCTACGAGCAGTACTTC.

On this clone itself: The identical CDR3 is also encoded by other nucleotide sequences in the sample. The chain has TRBV19 and TRBJ1-1; possible D gene TRBD1, 6 bases. The ends were cut back, 6 bases at V and 0 bases at J, with 11 bases in the middle. The CDR3 is 14 residues long. Germline CDR1 LNHDA, CDR2 SQIVND (reference sequence). CDR3 region: CASSPGQLNTEAFF. CDR3 DNA: TGTGCCAGTAGCCCGGGACAACTGAACACTGAAGCTTTCTTT.

V gene TRBV13 combines with J gene TRBJ2-5; D gene ambiguous. The germline gives CDR1 PRHDT, CDR2 FYEKMQ (reference sequence). This CDR3 comprises 11 residues. Trimming removed 5 bases from V and 4 bases from J, with 5 bases in between. CDR3 coding DNA: TGTGCCAGCAGCGCCGGAGAGACCCAGTACTTC. As protein: CASSAGETQYF. The variable domain in full, completed from reference TRBV13 and TRBJ2-5, reads AAGVIQSPRHLIKEKRETATLKCYPIPRHDTVYWYQQGPGQDPQFLISFYEKMQSDKGSIPDRFSAQQFSDYHSELNMSSLELGDSALYFCASSAGETQYFGPGTRLLVL.

The V gene is TRBV4-1, the J gene TRBJ2-7; possibly TRBD1 or TRBD2 for D (5 bases each). CDR1 and CDR2 from the germline V gene are MGHRA and YSYEKL. The CDR3 sequence is 16 residues long. Trimming left V 4 bases short and J 3 bases short, with 19 bases between. CDR3 sequence (DNA): TGCGCCAGCAGCCTCCCTGTGGGGGACCCGCTCTACGAGCAGTACTTC. Protein sequence: CASSLPVGDPLYEQYF.

This clone has a single count. This chain uses TRBV6-1 with TRBJ1-2; D perhaps matches TRBD1 (6 bases). V shed 2 bases and J shed 6 bases, with 13 bases lying between them. The germline CDR1 and CDR2 sequences are MNHNS and SASEGT. The CDR3 contains 14 residues. CDR3 nucleotide sequence: TGTGCCAGCAGTGAAAGGGGGGATCGGAATGGCTACACCTTC. This translates into CASSERGDRNGYTF.

The J gene is TRBJ1-6, the V gene TRBV7-2; the match to TRBD1 covers 8 bases. This CDR3 has 16 amino acids. V shed 1 base and J 10 bases; nucleotides not matched to a gene: 9. CDR1 SGHTA and CDR2 FQGNSA come from the germline V gene. CDR3 protein: CASSLEAGQGKSPLHF. The CDR3 nucleotides read TGTGCCAGCAGCTTAGAGGCAGGACAGGGAAAATCACCCCTCCACTTT.

The CDR3 DNA sequence: TGCGCCAGCAGTTTTGAGGGGGGTGACTTTAGCACAGATACGCAGTATTTT. It yields the protein CASSFEGGDFSTDTQYF. This sequence joins TRBV5-1 and TRBJ2-3; D may be TRBD1 or TRBD2 (6 bases each). This CDR3 is 17 amino acids long. Per germline, CDR1 SGHRS and CDR2 YFSETQ. V lost 5 bases and J lost 0, with 19 bases in between.

V gene TRBV27 combines with J gene TRBJ1-3, with D possibly TRBD1 on 6 matching bases. The V gene lost 5 bases and the J gene lost 4 bases, with 12 bases spanning the gap. CDR3 length equals 14 residues. CDR1 and CDR2 (germline): MNHEY, SMNVEV (reference sequence). CDR3 sequence: CASSRTVRGNTIYF. The CDR3 DNA is TGTGCCAGCAGTAGGACAGTGCGGGGAAACACCATATATTTT.